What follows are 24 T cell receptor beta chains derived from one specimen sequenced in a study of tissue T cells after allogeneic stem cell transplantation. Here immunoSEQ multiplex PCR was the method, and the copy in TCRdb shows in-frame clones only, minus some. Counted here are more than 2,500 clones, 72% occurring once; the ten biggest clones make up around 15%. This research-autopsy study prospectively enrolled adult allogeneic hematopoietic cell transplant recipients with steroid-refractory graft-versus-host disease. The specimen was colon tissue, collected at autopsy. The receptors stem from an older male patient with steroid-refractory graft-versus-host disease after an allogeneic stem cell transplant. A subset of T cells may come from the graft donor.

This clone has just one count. The CDR3 loop reads CASSFDRVNQPQHF. The CDR3 DNA reads as TGTGCCAGCAGCTTTGACAGGGTCAATCAGCCCCAGCATTTT. V and J are TRBV7-9 and TRBJ1-5, with TRBD1 identical over 7 bases. CDR1 and CDR2 from the germline V gene are SEHNR and FQNEAQ (reference sequence). The CDR3 runs 14 residues. J was trimmed by 3 bases and V by 3 bases; bases with no gene match: 2.

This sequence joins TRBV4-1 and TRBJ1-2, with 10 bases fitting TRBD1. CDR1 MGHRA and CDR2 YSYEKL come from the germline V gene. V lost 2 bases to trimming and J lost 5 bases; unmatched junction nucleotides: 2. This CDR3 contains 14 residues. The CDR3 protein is CASSQPGQGYGYTF. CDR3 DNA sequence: TGCGCCAGCAGCCAACCGGGACAGGGGTATGGCTACACCTTC.

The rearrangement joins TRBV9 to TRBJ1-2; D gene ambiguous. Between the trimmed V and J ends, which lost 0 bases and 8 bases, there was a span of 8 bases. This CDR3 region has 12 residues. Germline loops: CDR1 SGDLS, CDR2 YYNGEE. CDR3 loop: CASSVDGVGYTF. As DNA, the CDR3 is TGTGCCAGCAGCGTAGATGGGGTCGGCTACACCTTC. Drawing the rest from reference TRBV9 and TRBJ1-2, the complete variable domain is DSGVTQTPKHLITATGQRVTLRCSPRSGDLSVYWYQQSLDQGLQFLIQYYNGEERAKGNILERFSAQQFPDLHSELNLSSLELGDSALYFCASSVDGVGYTFGSGTRLTVV.

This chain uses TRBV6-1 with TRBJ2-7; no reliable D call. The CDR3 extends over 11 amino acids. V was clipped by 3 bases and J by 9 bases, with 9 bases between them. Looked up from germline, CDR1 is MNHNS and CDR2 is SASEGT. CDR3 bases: TGTGCCAGCAGTGAGGGTCTAGGGCAGTACTTC. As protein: CASSEGLGQYF.

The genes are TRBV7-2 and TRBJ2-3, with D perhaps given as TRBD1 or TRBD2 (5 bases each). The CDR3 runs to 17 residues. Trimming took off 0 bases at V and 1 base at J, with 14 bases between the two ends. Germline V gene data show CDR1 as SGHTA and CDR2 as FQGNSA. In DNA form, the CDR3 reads TGTGCCAGCAGCTTAGCGAGATGGGGGAGTGGCACAGATACGCAGTATTTT. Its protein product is CASSLARWGSGTDTQYF.

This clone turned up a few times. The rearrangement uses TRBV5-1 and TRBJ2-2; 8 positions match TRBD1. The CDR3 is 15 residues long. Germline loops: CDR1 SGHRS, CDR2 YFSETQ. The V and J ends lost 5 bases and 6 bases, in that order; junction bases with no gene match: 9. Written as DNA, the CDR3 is TGCGCCAGCAGGCGTTTGACAGGGGAGGCCGGGGAGCTGTTTTTT. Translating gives CASRRLTGEAGELFF.

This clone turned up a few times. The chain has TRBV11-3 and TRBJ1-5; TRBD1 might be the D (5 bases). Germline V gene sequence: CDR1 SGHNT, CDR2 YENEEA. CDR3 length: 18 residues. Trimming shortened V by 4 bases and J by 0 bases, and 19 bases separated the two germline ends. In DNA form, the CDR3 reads TGTGCCAGCAGCTCTCATAATGACAGTTTACTTAGCAATCAGCCCCAGCATTTT. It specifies CASSSHNDSLLSNQPQHF.

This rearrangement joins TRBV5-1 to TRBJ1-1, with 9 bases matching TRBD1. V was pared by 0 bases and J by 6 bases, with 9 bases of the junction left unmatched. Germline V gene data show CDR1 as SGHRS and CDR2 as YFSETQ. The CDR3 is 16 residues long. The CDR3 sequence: CASSLDTGGGGSEAFF. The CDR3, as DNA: TGCGCCAGCAGCTTGGACACAGGGGGCGGAGGCTCTGAAGCTTTCTTT.

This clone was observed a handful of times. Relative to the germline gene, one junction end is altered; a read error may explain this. In DNA, the CDR3 is TGTGCCAGCAGCCTGAAAGGGACGGGCCAAGGGACCCAGTACTTC. This sequence encodes CASSLKGTGQGTQYF. This chain joins TRBV9 and TRBJ2-5; D may correspond to TRBD1 or TRBD2 (5 bases each). The CDR3 length is 15 residues. Germline assignment: CDR1 SGDLS and CDR2 YYNGEE.

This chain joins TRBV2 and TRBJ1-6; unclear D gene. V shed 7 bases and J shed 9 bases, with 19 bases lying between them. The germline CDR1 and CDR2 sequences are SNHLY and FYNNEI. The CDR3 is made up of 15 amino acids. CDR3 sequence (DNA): TGTGCCAGCATTCCCCGGACTGCGCTAGGTTCACCCCTCCACTTT. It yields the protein CASIPRTALGSPLHF.

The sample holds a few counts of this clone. The CDR3 here is CASSQARPFSNQPQHF. The CDR3, as DNA: TGCGCCAGCAGCCAAGCCAGACCCTTTAGCAATCAGCCCCAGCATTTT. The chain recombines TRBV4-1 with TRBJ1-5; D gene uncertain. The V end was cut by 1 base, the J end by 0 bases, with 10 bases between. Germline CDR1 MGHRA, CDR2 YSYEKL. The CDR3 is made up of 16 amino acids.

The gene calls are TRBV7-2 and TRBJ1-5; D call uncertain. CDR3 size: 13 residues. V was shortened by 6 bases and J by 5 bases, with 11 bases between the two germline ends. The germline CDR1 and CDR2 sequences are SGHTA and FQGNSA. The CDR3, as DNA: TGTGCCAGCAGTGTCACGCGGGATCAGCCCCAGCATTTT. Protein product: CASSVTRDQPQHF.

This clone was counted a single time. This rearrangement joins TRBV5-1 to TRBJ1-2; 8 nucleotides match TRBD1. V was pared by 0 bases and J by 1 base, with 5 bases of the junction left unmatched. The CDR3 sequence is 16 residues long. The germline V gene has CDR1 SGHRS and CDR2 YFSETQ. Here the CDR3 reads CASSLVAGGDNYGYTF. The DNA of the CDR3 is TGCGCCAGCAGCTTGGTCGCAGGGGGCGATAACTATGGCTACACCTTC. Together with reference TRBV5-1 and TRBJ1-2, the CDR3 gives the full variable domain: KAGVTQTPRYLIKTRGQQVTLSCSPISGHRSVSWYQQTPGQGLQFLFEYFSETQRNKGNFPGRFSGRQFSNSRSEMNVSTLELGDSALYLCASSLVAGGDNYGYTFGSGTRLTVV.

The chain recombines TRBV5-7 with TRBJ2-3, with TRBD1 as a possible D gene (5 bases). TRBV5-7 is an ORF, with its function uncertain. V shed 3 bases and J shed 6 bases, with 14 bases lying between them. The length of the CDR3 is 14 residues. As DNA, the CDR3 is TGTGCCAGCAGCTCCACAGGCGGTTGGGATACGCAGTATTTT. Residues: CASSSTGGWDTQYF.

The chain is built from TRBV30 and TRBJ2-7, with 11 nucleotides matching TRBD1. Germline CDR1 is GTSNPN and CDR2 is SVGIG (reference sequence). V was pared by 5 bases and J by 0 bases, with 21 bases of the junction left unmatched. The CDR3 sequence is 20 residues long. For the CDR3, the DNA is TGTGCCTGGCAAAACACCCACGTCGGGACAGGGGGTACGAACTCCTACGAGCAGTACTTC. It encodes CAWQNTHVGTGGTNSYEQYF.

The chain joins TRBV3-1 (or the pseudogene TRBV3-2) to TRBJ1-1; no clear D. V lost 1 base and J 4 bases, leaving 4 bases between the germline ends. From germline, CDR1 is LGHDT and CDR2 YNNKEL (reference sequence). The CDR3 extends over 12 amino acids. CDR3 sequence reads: CASSQGLTEAFF. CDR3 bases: TGTGCCAGCAGCCAAGGTCTCACTGAAGCTTTCTTT.

The CDR3 spells CASKLATDNTEAFF. In nucleotides, the CDR3 is TGTGCCAGCAAGCTGGCGACGGATAACACTGAAGCTTTCTTT. The V gene is TRBV6-5, the J gene TRBJ1-1; no definite D call. The CDR3 runs 14 residues. V was clipped by 7 bases and J by 2 bases, with 14 bases between them. From germline, CDR1 is MNHEY and CDR2 SVGAGI.

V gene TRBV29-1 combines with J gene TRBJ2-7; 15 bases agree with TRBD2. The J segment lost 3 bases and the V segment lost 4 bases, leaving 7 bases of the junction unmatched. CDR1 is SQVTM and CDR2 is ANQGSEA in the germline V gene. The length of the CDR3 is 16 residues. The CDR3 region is CSVVPGLAGGHYEQYF. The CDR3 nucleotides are TGCAGCGTTGTCCCCGGACTAGCGGGGGGGCACTACGAGCAGTACTTC.

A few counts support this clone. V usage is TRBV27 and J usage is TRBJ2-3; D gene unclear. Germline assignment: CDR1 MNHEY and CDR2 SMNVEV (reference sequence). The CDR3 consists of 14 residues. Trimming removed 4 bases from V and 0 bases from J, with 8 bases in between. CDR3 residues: CASSWPTSTDTQYF. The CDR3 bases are TGTGCCAGCAGTTGGCCGACTAGCACAGATACGCAGTATTTT.

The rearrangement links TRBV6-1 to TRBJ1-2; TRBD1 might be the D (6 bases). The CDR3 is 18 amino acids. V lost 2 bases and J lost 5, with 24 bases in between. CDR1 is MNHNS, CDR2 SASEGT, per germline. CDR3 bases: TGTGCCAGCAGTGAACAAGGACAGATCGCTTTTGAAGTGTATGGCTACACCTTC. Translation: CASSEQGQIAFEVYGYTF.

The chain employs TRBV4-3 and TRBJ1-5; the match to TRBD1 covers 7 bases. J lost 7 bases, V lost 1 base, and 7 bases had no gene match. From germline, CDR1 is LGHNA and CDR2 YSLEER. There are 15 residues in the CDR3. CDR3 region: CASSQVVGRGQPQHF. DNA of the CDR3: TGCGCCAGCAGCCAAGTAGTCGGCAGGGGGCAGCCCCAGCATTTT.

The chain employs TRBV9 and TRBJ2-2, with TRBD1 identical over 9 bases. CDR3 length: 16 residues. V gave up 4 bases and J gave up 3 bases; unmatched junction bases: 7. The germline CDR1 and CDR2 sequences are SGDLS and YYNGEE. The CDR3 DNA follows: TGTGCCAGCAGCCCGTCCGGGACAGGGTACACCGGGGAGCTGTTTTTT. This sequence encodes CASSPSGTGYTGELFF.

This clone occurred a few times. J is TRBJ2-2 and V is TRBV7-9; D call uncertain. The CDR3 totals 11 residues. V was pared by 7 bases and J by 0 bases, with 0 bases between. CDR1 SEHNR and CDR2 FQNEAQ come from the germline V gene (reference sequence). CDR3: CASTNTGELFF. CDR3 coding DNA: TGTGCCAGCACGAACACCGGGGAGCTGTTTTTT. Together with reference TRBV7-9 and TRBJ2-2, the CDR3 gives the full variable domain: DTGVSQNPRHKITKRGQNVTFRCDPISEHNRLYWYRQTLGQGPEFLTYFQNEAQLEKSRLLSDRFSAERPKGSFSTLEIQRTEQGDSAMYLCASTNTGELFFGEGSRLTVL.

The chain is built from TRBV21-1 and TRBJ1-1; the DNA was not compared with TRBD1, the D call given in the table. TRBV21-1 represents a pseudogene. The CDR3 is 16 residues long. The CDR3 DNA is TGTGCCAGCAGCAAAATGGGCTGGGGACAGAACACTGAAGCTTTCTTT. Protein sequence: CASSKMGWGQNTEAFF.